The subject of this entry is one TCR beta chain. The CDR3 has 13 amino acids. The germline V and J ends were trimmed by 4 bases and 8 bases, with 14 bases remaining between them. Germline V CDR1 and CDR2: MGHDK, SYGVNS. Enrolled during active infection, Seattle patients were then followed longitudinally. These data belong to a study of blood T cell repertoires in COVID-19. Study-level information: PBMCs, B-cell-depleted T cells, or T cells were the source of the cDNA or gDNA that made up the material.

How the authors handled the data: Counts of nucleated cells, estimated from reference gene primer amplification, were obtained. The repertoire was sequenced with immunoSEQ multiplex PCR; TCRdb's copy has only in-frame clones and lacks some. D and trimming were read from the DNA, whereas the V and J calls and clone size are those reported in that table. The table has around 170,000 clones, around 86% seen once. The clonotype originates from a woman between 65 and 79 years old with COVID-19, enrolled during active disease. Sequenced sample: peripheral blood. This chain connects TRBV25-1 to TRBJ1-2; D may be TRBD1 (5 bases). The CDR3 DNA sequence: TGTGCCAGCAGTGCCTCAAACGGGGGAGGCTACACCTTC. This sequence encodes CASSASNGGGYTF.